The T cell receptor beta chain described here comes from a study of blood T cell repertoires in COVID-19. Looked up from germline, CDR1 is DFQATT and CDR2 is SNEGSKA (reference sequence). Trimming cost V 3 bases and J 7 bases; bases outside gene matches: 9. The CDR3 consists of 15 residues. In the authors' workflow: Nucleated cell counts were estimated from reference gene primer amplification. Using immunoSEQ multiplex PCR, the repertoire was profiled, and TCRdb retains in-frame clones only, with some absent. That table is the source of V, J and clone size, and D and trimming were worked out from the DNA. The sample includes 350,000 to 450,000 clones, 88% of them seen just once.

The sample consisted of PBMCs or T cells enriched from blood (not recorded which). The receptor was isolated from a woman aged 18-35 years who had been exposed to COVID-19. The chain joins TRBV20-1 to TRBJ2-7; 13 positions agree with TRBD2. The CDR3 nucleotides are TGCAGTGCTAGTCCAGGGACTAGCGGGGCGGGGGAGCAGTACTTC. Its translation is CSASPGTSGAGEQYF.